A single sample is the source of the 9 T cell receptor beta chains below, sequenced in a study of T cells in localized non-small cell lung cancer. Measured with immunoSEQ multiplex PCR; TCRdb has only the in-frame clones, and not every one. Of around 50,000 clones in the sample, around 86% are singletons; the top ten hold about 20%. The material was peripheral blood, obtained before any cancer treatment. These receptors all stem from a female donor over 55 with stage II squamous cell lung carcinoma.

CDR3 nucleotides: TGTGCCAGCAGTTACGAGACAGTCAATTCACCCCTCCACTTT. The encoded protein is CASSYETVNSPLHF. The chain links TRBV6-5 to TRBJ1-6; D possibly corresponds to TRBD1 (5 bases). The CDR3 contains 14 residues. V was shortened by 2 bases and J by 7 bases, with 9 bases between the two germline ends. Germline values: CDR1 MNHEY, CDR2 SVGAGI.

The genes are TRBV14 and TRBJ2-2; D uncertain. The germline V and J ends were trimmed by 3 bases and 2 bases, with 10 bases remaining between them. Germline CDR1 is SGHDN and CDR2 is FVKESK. The CDR3 covers 15 residues. This chain's CDR3 is CASSHDPINTGELFF. The CDR3 DNA reads TGTGCCAGCAGCCATGACCCCATTAACACCGGGGAGCTGTTTTTT.

The CDR3 nucleotides read TGTGCCAGCAGCCAACGTGCCCTCCAAGGGACTAAATACAATGAGCAGTTCTTC. It is translated as CASSQRALQGTKYNEQFF. V is TRBV7-3 and J is TRBJ2-1; the match to TRBD2 covers 7 bases. Germline CDR1 reads SGHTA; CDR2 reads FQGTGA. This CDR3 region has 18 residues. V was clipped by 5 bases and J by 4 bases; unmatched bases: 17.

The chain links TRBV18 to TRBJ2-3, with 10 positions matching TRBD1. Trimming at V came to 3 bases and at J to 4 bases, leaving 10 bases not matched to a gene. Germline values: CDR1 KGHSH, CDR2 LQKENI. The CDR3 runs to 17 residues. The CDR3, as DNA: TGTGCCAGCTCACCGATTCGCGGACAGGGGGACCCAGATACGCAGTATTTT. Protein: CASSPIRGQGDPDTQYF.

This clone has a single count. V and J are TRBV21-1 and TRBJ1-1; the DNA was not compared with TRBD1, the D call given in the table. TRBV21-1 is a listed pseudogene. The CDR3 runs to 15 residues. The CDR3 region is CASSTRTGKPTEAFF. In DNA, the CDR3 is TGTGCCAGCAGCACCCGGACAGGAAAGCCCACTGAAGCTTTCTTT.

As to this clone: The junction does not match germline at one end; this may be a read error. Other DNA variants within this sample encode the same CDR3. The chain carries TRBV2 and TRBJ2-7, with D unresolved. Per germline, CDR1 SNHLY and CDR2 FYNNEI. This CDR3 spans 14 amino acids. In DNA form, the CDR3 reads TGTGCTAGCAGATTGACACCCAGCTCCTACGAGCAGTACTTC. This translates into CASRLTPSSYEQYF.

This clone is a singleton in its sample. The chain has TRBV10-1 and TRBJ2-1; D is ambiguous. The CDR3 length is 13 residues. Trimming pared 3 bases from V and 8 bases from J, leaving 11 bases between. Germline CDR1 is WNHNN and CDR2 is SYGVQD (reference sequence). CDR3: CASSDVRADEQFF. CDR3 in DNA: TGCGCCAGCAGTGACGTTAGGGCGGATGAGCAGTTCTTC.

The chain has TRBV4-3 and TRBJ2-1; 12 nucleotides agree with TRBD2. The germline CDR1 and CDR2 sequences are LGHNA and YSLEER. Trimming cost V 0 bases and J 7 bases; bases outside gene matches: 7. The CDR3 extends over 17 amino acids. CDR3 sequence: CASSQDLAGGPWNEQFF. The CDR3 coding sequence is TGCGCCAGCAGCCAAGATCTAGCGGGGGGGCCCTGGAATGAGCAGTTCTTC.

V usage is TRBV29-1 and J usage is TRBJ2-5, with TRBD2 as a possible D gene (8 bases). V lost 4 bases, J lost 2 bases, and 23 bases lay in between. The CDR3 extends over 17 amino acids. The germline gives CDR1 SQVTM, CDR2 ANQGSEA. CDR3 sequence reads: CSVVREGASADQETQYF. The CDR3 DNA sequence: TGCAGCGTTGTTCGGGAGGGGGCGAGCGCCGATCAAGAGACCCAGTACTTC.